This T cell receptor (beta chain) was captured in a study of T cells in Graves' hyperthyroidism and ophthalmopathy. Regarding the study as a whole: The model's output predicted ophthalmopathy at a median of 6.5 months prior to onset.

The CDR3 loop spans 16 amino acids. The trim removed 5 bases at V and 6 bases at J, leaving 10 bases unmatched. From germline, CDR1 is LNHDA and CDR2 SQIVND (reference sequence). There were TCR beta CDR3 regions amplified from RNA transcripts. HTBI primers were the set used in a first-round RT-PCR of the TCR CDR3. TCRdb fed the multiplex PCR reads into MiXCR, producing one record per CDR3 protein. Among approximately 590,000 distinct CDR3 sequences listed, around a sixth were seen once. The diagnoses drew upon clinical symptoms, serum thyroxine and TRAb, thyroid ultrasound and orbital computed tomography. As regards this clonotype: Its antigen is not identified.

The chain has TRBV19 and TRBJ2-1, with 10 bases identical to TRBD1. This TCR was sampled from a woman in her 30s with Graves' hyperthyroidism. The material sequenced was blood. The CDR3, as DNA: TGTGCCAGTAGTCCCCTCGACAGGGGGCGCGGCAATGAGCAGTTCTTC. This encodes CASSPLDRGRGNEQFF.